The rows below give T cell receptor beta chains drawn from one sample of a study of CD8 T cells in Susac syndrome. A single record per CDR3 protein comes from TCRdb applying MiXCR to the immunoSEQ multiplex PCR reads. The sample shows about 130,000 distinct CDR3 sequences, about 94% of them seen only once. What was sequenced was CD4+ T cells from PBMCs. The source is a human donor with multiple sclerosis. Both conserved end residues are part of each CDR3. The D gene is left open where the match is weak. Expanded clones are given a class, and other clones once, few, many or no size at all.

V	D	J	size	DNA	CDR3
TRBV7-2	TRBD2	TRBJ2-3	-	TGTGCCAGCAGCTACCCCCTGGGAGCGGGAGGGCCGGATACGCAGTATTTT	CASSYPLGAGGPDTQYF
TRBV5-1	-	TRBJ2-1	-	TGCGCCAGCAGCTTCGAGACAGGGAGGGATGAGCAGTTCTTC	CASSFETGRDEQFF
TRBV6-1	-	TRBJ2-7	-	TGTGCCAGCAGTGAAGATGTCCCCCAGACCTACGAGCAGTACTTC	CASSEDVPQTYEQYF
TRBV4-3	-	TRBJ1-2	-	TGCGCCAGCAGCCAAGAGGGAGTCAACTATGGCTACACCTTC	CASSQEGVNYGYTF
TRBV19	-	TRBJ1-4	-	TGTGCCAGCAAGCGGACCGCGAATGAAAAACTGTTTTTT	CASKRTANEKLFF
TRBV30	-	TRBJ2-1	-	TGTGCCTGGAGTGTACCCGTAGAGAAGCAGTTCTTC	CAWSVPVEKQFF
TRBV12-3/TRBV12-4	-	TRBJ1-1	-	TGTGCCAGCAGCCAACTTTCTGAAGCTTTCTTT	CASSQLSEAFF
TRBV2	-	TRBJ1-5	-	TGTGCCAGCAGTTGGGGGGCCCCCAATCAGCCCCAGCATTTT	CASSWGAPNQPQHF
TRBV7-6	TRBD1	TRBJ2-7	-	TGTGCCAGCAGCCTCGGACAGGGGGCAAAATACGAGCAGTACTTC	CASSLGQGAKYEQYF
TRBV4-2	TRBD1	TRBJ1-2	-	TGTGCCAGCAGCCAACCCAGGGGGGGCTCGAGCTATGGCTACACCTTC	CASSQPRGGSSYGYTF
TRBV9	-	TRBJ2-4	-	TGTGCCAGCAGCGTAGGGGTGTTGGGAAACATTCAGTACTTC	CASSVGVLGNIQYF
TRBV2	TRBD1	TRBJ2-7	-	TGTGCCATACCGGGACAGGGAAAAGACGAGCAGTACTTC	CAIPGQGKDEQYF
TRBV20-1	-	TRBJ2-4	-	TGCAGTGCTACTTCGGGGGGCCCTAAAAACATTCAGTACTTC	CSATSGGPKNIQYF
TRBV19	TRBD1	TRBJ2-2	once	TGTGCCAGTAGTAATTCTCCAACAGGGGCCCGGACTCGGGAGCTGTTTTTT	CASSNSPTGARTRELFF
TRBV7-8	-	TRBJ1-6	once	TGTGCCAGCAGCCTAACACTTCGTGGGGATTCACCCCTCCACTTT	CASSLTLRGDSPLHF
TRBV15	-	TRBJ2-7	-	TGTGCCACCAGCAGAGAACGGAGCTACGAGCAGTACTTC	CATSRERSYEQYF
TRBV2	-	TRBJ2-7	-	TGTGCCAGCAGTGAGGGCAGCTCCTACGAGCAGTACTTC	CASSEGSSYEQYF
TRBV20-1	TRBD2	TRBJ2-7	-	TGCAGTGCCCTTCGGGGGGTTAGCTCCTACGAGCAGTACTTC	CSALRGVSSYEQYF
TRBV20-1	-	TRBJ1-6	-	TGCAGTACGGGCAGGGGCGAAGATTCACCCCTCCACTTT	CSTGRGEDSPLHF
TRBV19	-	TRBJ1-1	-	TGTGCCAGTAGTACCGGAGTCACAGGGGAAGCTTTCTTT	CASSTGVTGEAFF
TRBV12-3/TRBV12-4	-	TRBJ2-1	-	TGTGCCAGCAGTTTGAGTCTAAGCTCCTACAATGAGCAGTTCTTC	CASSLSLSSYNEQFF
TRBV6-2/TRBV6-3	-	TRBJ1-1	-	TGTGCCAGCAGTTACTCTTCTGACACTGAAGCTTTCTTT	CASSYSSDTEAFF
TRBV25-1	TRBD2	TRBJ2-1	-	TGTGCCAGCAGTGCGGCGGGGGGTTACAATGAGCAGTTCTTC	CASSAAGGYNEQFF
TRBV27	TRBD1	TRBJ1-2	-	TGTGCCAGCAGTTACTGGACAGGGGGCTCGGGTGGCTACACCTTC	CASSYWTGGSGGYTF
TRBV18	-	TRBJ1-1	-	TGTGCCAGCTCACCAAAGGCCAACCTCGCGGGTGAAGCTTTCTTT	CASSPKANLAGEAFF
TRBV12-3/TRBV12-4	-	TRBJ1-1	-	TGTGCCAGCAGGAACAGGGATACTGAAGCTTTCTTT	CASRNRDTEAFF
TRBV4-3	-	TRBJ2-5	-	TGCGCCAGCAGCCAAGTCCGAGCAGGTCGGGAGACCCAGTACTTC	CASSQVRAGRETQYF
TRBV5-6	TRBD1	TRBJ2-7	-	TGTGCCAGCACCTACTTCCATCGCGGACAGGGGGAGCAGTACTTC	CASTYFHRGQGEQYF
TRBV29-1	TRBD1	TRBJ1-1	-	TGCAGCGGAGGGCAGGGGGCCATGAACACTGAAGCTTTCTTT	CSGGQGAMNTEAFF
TRBV29-1	TRBD2	TRBJ2-1	-	TGCAGCGTTGGGGAGGGGATTTACAATGAGCAGTTCTTC	CSVGEGIYNEQFF
TRBV5-1	-	TRBJ1-1	-	TGCGCCAGCAGCCTTCCCCCCTCTGAAGCTTTCTTT	CASSLPPSEAFF
TRBV6-2/TRBV6-3	-	TRBJ1-2	-	TGTGCCAGCAGTTCGAATTCTTGGGATGGCTACACCTTC	CASSSNSWDGYTF
TRBV7-9	-	TRBJ2-1	-	TGTGCCAGCAGCTTATCTACCAATGAGCAGTTCTTC	CASSLSTNEQFF
TRBV18	-	TRBJ2-7	-	TGTGCCAGCTCACCTAGGGACACCCCGGCGGAGCAGTACTTC	CASSPRDTPAEQYF
TRBV30	-	TRBJ1-2	-	TGTGCCTGGAGTACAGGGAATGGCTACACCTTC	CAWSTGNGYTF
TRBV7-8	TRBD1	TRBJ1-6	-	TGTGCCAGCAGCTCCGGACAGGGGGCTAATTCACCCCTCCACTTT	CASSSGQGANSPLHF
TRBV5-4	TRBD1	TRBJ2-5	-	TGTGCCAGCAGCTTGGTTGACAGGGAGGAGACCCAGTACTTC	CASSLVDREETQYF
TRBV7-9	TRBD1	TRBJ1-5	-	TGTGCCAGCAGCTCTGGACAGGCGCAGCCCCAGCATTTT	CASSSGQAQPQHF
TRBV7-8	TRBD2	TRBJ2-3	-	TGTGCCAGCAGACCCCGCGGGGGGGGCACAGATACGCAGTATTTT	CASRPRGGGTDTQYF
TRBV6-2/TRBV6-3	-	TRBJ2-2	once	TGTGCCAGCAGTAAAGGGACTAACACCGGGGAGCTGTTTTTT	CASSKGTNTGELFF
TRBV5-4	-	TRBJ2-7	-	TGTGCCAGCCAAAAGGAGGGGGCTTCCTACGAGCAGTACTTC	CASQKEGASYEQYF
TRBV2	-	TRBJ1-1	-	TGTGCCACCGACTTCGGAGGCTACGAAGCTTTCTTT	CATDFGGYEAFF
TRBV10-3	TRBD1	TRBJ2-7	-	TGTGCCATCAGTCTCGGGGGGACAGGGTCCTACGAGCAGTACTTC	CAISLGGTGSYEQYF
TRBV30	-	TRBJ2-1	-	TGTGCCTGGAGTAAAGGGGCAGACAATGAGCAGTTCTTC	CAWSKGADNEQFF
TRBV4-2	-	TRBJ2-7	-	TGTGCCAGCAGCCAAGGCCCGGAGGGCACCTACGAGCAGTACTTC	CASSQGPEGTYEQYF
TRBV5-6	-	TRBJ1-2	-	TGTGCCAGCGAGGGAGAGGGTGGCTATGGCTACACCTTC	CASEGEGGYGYTF
TRBV14	TRBD2	TRBJ2-7	-	TGTGCCAGCAGCCAACCTCCCGGTAGGAGCGGGACCAACGAGCAGTACTTC	CASSQPPGRSGTNEQYF
TRBV20-1	-	TRBJ2-3	-	TGCAGTGCTATGGGAGGCACAGATACGCAGTATTTT	CSAMGGTDTQYF
TRBV6-5	-	TRBJ1-6	-	TGTGCCAGCAGTTACTCGGCGGGTTCACCCCTCCACTTT	CASSYSAGSPLHF
TRBV5-4	-	TRBJ1-1	-	TGTGCCAGCAGCCCGGACCAGAACACTGAAGCTTTCTTT	CASSPDQNTEAFF
TRBV6-2/TRBV6-3	-	TRBJ1-1	-	TGTGCCAGCACGCCCGGTATTATGAACACTGAAGCTTTCTTT	CASTPGIMNTEAFF
TRBV29-1	TRBD2	TRBJ2-5	once	TGCAGCGTTGATTCCGGAGCGGGGTCGTGGACCCAGTACTTC	CSVDSGAGSWTQYF
TRBV7-6	-	TRBJ2-5	-	TGTGCCAGCAGCCGCAGGGAGGAGACCCAGTACTTC	CASSRREETQYF
TRBV9	-	TRBJ1-2	-	TGTGCCAGCAGCGCGACCCGGGAGGATGGCTACACCTTC	CASSATREDGYTF
TRBV3-1	-	TRBJ2-5	-	TGTGCCAGCCTAGGACGGATCGAGACCCAGTACTTC	CASLGRIETQYF